The 28 T cell receptor beta chains presented below share a single source sample, sequenced in a study of blood T cell repertoires in COVID-19. Libraries were prepared by immunoSEQ multiplex PCR; TCRdb keeps only in-frame clonotypes and omits some of them. The sample carries 300,000 to 450,000 clones, 70% to 90% recorded once. Sequenced material: peripheral blood. Receptor source: a woman aged 30 to 39 with COVID-19, enrolled during active disease.

J is TRBJ1-6 and V is TRBV18; D remains ambiguous. V was pared by 3 bases and J by 9 bases, with 12 bases between. Germline-derived CDR1 and CDR2 are KGHSH and LQKENI. The CDR3 is 14 amino acids. The CDR3 is CASSPDGEGSPLHF. For the CDR3, the DNA is TGTGCCAGCTCACCCGACGGCGAGGGTTCACCCCTCCACTTT.

The rearrangement uses TRBV29-1 and TRBJ1-4; TRBD1 agrees at 9 bases. V was pared by 3 bases and J by 10 bases, with 9 bases of the junction left unmatched. Germline V gene lookup returns CDR1 SQVTM and CDR2 ANQGSEA. This CDR3 has 14 residues. The CDR3 loop reads CSVDDRGSTGKLFF. Written as DNA, the CDR3 is TGCAGCGTTGATGACAGGGGGTCTACTGGAAAACTGTTTTTT.

The chain has TRBV11-3 and TRBJ1-2; D gene ambiguous. The CDR3 runs 13 residues. The V end was cut by 1 base, the J end by 2 bases, with 5 bases between. Looked up from germline, CDR1 is SGHNT and CDR2 is YENEEA. CDR3 sequence (DNA): TGTGCCAGCAGCTTAGGTAGAAACTATGGCTACACCTTC. Protein sequence: CASSLGRNYGYTF.

In its sample, this clone was seen once. J is TRBJ2-2 and V is TRBV7-8; maybe TRBD2 (6 bases). The CDR3 covers 18 residues. V lost 6 bases and J 1 base, leaving 21 bases between the germline ends. Germline-derived CDR1 and CDR2 are SGHVS and FQNEAQ. The CDR3 nucleotides read TGTGCCAGCAGTAAAGTATCTGTAGCGGAGGGGAACACCGGGGAGCTGTTTTTT. The encoded protein is CASSKVSVAEGNTGELFF.

This chain uses TRBV11-2 with TRBJ2-7; tentative D call: TRBD2 (6 bases). V was pared by 1 base and J by 2 bases, with 12 bases between. Germline V gene lookup returns CDR1 SGHAT and CDR2 FQNNGV. The CDR3 is 15 amino acids. CDR3 sequence: CASSLGGLITYEQYV. CDR3 bases: TGTGCCAGCAGCTTAGGGGGACTTATCACCTACGAGCAGTACGTC.

The chain couples TRBV4-3 to TRBJ2-7, with 13 bases matching TRBD2. The length of the CDR3 is 18 residues. Germline V gene sequence: CDR1 LGHNA, CDR2 YSLEER. Trimming at V came to 1 base and at J to 1 base, leaving 7 bases not matched to a gene. CDR3 sequence (DNA): TGCGCCAGCAGCCAAGGTCACACACTAGCGGGGGGGTCCTACGAGCAGTACTTC. It codes for CASSQGHTLAGGSYEQYF.

The V call is TRBV2, the J call TRBJ2-7, with TRBD2 identical over 9 bases. V shed 6 bases, J shed 2 bases, and the junction held 8 bases outside the gene matches. Looked up from germline, CDR1 is SNHLY and CDR2 is FYNNEI. The length of the CDR3 is 15 residues. The CDR3 coding sequence is TGTGCCAGCAGGGAAAGGAGCGGGGGGACCTACGAGCAGTACTTC. Protein sequence: CASRERSGGTYEQYF.

This sequence joins TRBV7-8 and TRBJ2-6, with D uncertain. The CDR3 length is 11 residues. V lost 5 bases to trimming and J lost 13 bases, with 9 bases between them. The germline CDR1 and CDR2 sequences are SGHVS and FQNEAQ. The CDR3 is CASSPPPVLTF. The CDR3 DNA sequence: TGTGCCAGCAGCCCCCCCCCGGTCCTGACTTTC.

This chain connects TRBV5-3 to TRBJ1-6, with D hard to call. Being an ORF, TRBV5-3 has a function that is uncertain. V lost 3 bases, J lost 9 bases, and 13 bases lay in between. The CDR3 is 14 amino acids. The CDR3 reads CARSSRGKGSPLHF. The CDR3 bases are TGTGCCAGAAGCTCCCGGGGAAAGGGTTCACCCCTCCACTTT.

The rearrangement links TRBV14 to TRBJ2-5, with TRBD2 identical over 7 bases. Germline V CDR1 and CDR2: SGHDN, FVKESK. The ends lost 4 bases at V and 0 bases at J; junction bases unmatched: 5. The CDR3 has 15 amino acids. The CDR3 reads CASSRTREYQETQYF. CDR3 coding DNA: TGTGCCAGCAGCCGGACTAGAGAGTACCAAGAGACCCAGTACTTC.

CDR3 coding DNA: TGTGCCAGTACTTCCCAGGGGGCGGATTCACCCCTCCACTTT. This codes for CASTSQGADSPLHF. V usage is TRBV19 and J usage is TRBJ1-6, with 8 bases lining up with TRBD1. CDR1 is LNHDA, CDR2 SQIVND, per germline (reference sequence). With V trimmed by 7 bases and J by 8 bases, 7 bases remained unmatched. The CDR3 runs 14 residues. Together with reference TRBV19 and TRBJ1-6, the CDR3 gives the full variable domain: DGGITQSPKYLFRKEGQNVTLSCEQNLNHDAMYWYRQDPGQGLRLIYYSQIVNDFQKGDIAEGYSVSREKKESFPLTVTSAQKNPTAFYLCASTSQGADSPLHFGNGTRLTVT.

This clone was seen only once. The V call is TRBV6-5, the J call TRBJ1-4, with TRBD1 matching 8 bases. The CDR3 contains 13 residues. Germline trimming cut 8 bases from V and 8 bases from J; bases unmatched to any gene: 7. CDR1 and CDR2 (germline): MNHEY, SVGAGI. CDR3 sequence: CASGLDRGEKLFF. In DNA, the CDR3 is TGTGCCAGCGGGTTAGACAGGGGCGAAAAACTGTTTTTT.

This chain links TRBV5-5 with TRBJ2-5; 8 nucleotides align to TRBD1. CDR3 size: 16 residues. Trimming removed 4 bases from V and 7 bases from J; junction bases left unmatched: 15. CDR1 and CDR2 (germline): SGHKS, YYEKEE (reference sequence). The CDR3, as DNA: TGTGCCAGCAGCACCCAAGGGACAGGCGGGACCGGGACCCAGTACTTC. It yields the protein CASSTQGTGGTGTQYF.

The rearrangement links TRBV7-8 to TRBJ1-2; 8 bases match TRBD1. This CDR3 region has 14 residues. Unmatched junction bases numbered 3, after V lost 2 bases and J lost 4 bases. The V gene's germline CDR1 is SGHVS and CDR2 FQNEAQ. The CDR3 region is CASSLNRGAYGYTF. CDR3 nucleotide sequence: TGTGCCAGCAGCTTAAACAGGGGGGCCTATGGCTACACCTTC.

The chain uses TRBV19 and TRBJ1-1; 7 bases fit TRBD1. Germline V lookup: CDR1 LNHDA, CDR2 SQIVND (reference sequence). CDR3 length: 13 residues. V lost 6 bases and J lost 5; bases outside the gene matches: 6. As DNA, the CDR3 is TGTGCCAGTAGGTGGAAGGGGGCAACTGAAGCTTTCTTT. Protein sequence: CASRWKGATEAFF.

The CDR3 loop reads CASSEQGALNYGYTF. CDR3 bases: TGTGCCAGCAGCGAACAGGGGGCCCTTAACTATGGCTACACCTTC. The V and J genes are TRBV7-9 and TRBJ1-2; 9 bases match TRBD1. V lost 5 bases, J lost 1 base, and 5 bases stayed unmatched. Germline assignment: CDR1 SEHNR and CDR2 FQNEAQ (reference sequence). The CDR3 runs 15 residues.

The chain joins TRBV4-1 to TRBJ1-5; a weak D match, TRBD1 (6 bases). The germline gives CDR1 MGHRA, CDR2 YSYEKL. V gave up 2 bases and J gave up 3 bases, with 11 bases separating them. This CDR3 spans 15 amino acids. CDR3 loop: CASSQQGIPNQPQHF. The DNA for the CDR3 is TGCGCCAGCAGCCAACAGGGGATCCCCAATCAGCCCCAGCATTTT.

In its sample, this clone was seen once. The chain couples TRBV28 to TRBJ1-5; no clear D gene. V shed 7 bases and J shed 1 base, with 11 bases lying between them. Germline CDR1 and CDR2: MDHEN and SYDVKM. CDR3 length: 14 amino acids. The chain's CDR3 is CASNRDTSNQPQHF. The CDR3 DNA sequence: TGTGCCAGCAATCGGGATACGAGCAATCAGCCCCAGCATTTT.

The CDR3 reads CASSLGTGESGANVLTF. The DNA for the CDR3 is TGTGCCAGCAGCCTCGGGACAGGGGAGTCTGGGGCCAACGTCCTGACTTTC. This chain uses TRBV9 with TRBJ2-6; 10 bases fit TRBD1. Germline CDR1 is SGDLS and CDR2 is YYNGEE. The CDR3 spans 17 residues. Trimming took 4 bases from V and 1 from J; bases not matched to a gene: 5.

The chain carries TRBV6-2 or TRBV6-3 and TRBJ1-1; D is unresolved. Germline V lookup: CDR1 MNHEY, CDR2 SVGEGT. Trimming stripped 2 bases from V and 5 bases from J, with 15 bases between. The CDR3 is made up of 15 amino acids. The CDR3 spells CASSYLPSGRTEAFF. CDR3 bases: TGTGCCAGCAGTTACCTACCCTCGGGGAGGACTGAAGCTTTCTTT.

The chain carries TRBV24-1 and TRBJ2-1; D may be TRBD1 (5 bases). Between the trimmed V and J ends, which lost 7 bases and 4 bases, there was a span of 16 bases. The CDR3 contains 15 residues. The germline CDR1 and CDR2 sequences are KGHDR and SFDVKD. DNA of the CDR3: TGTGCCACCAGGAAAGACAGTTCCCCTTACAATGAGCAGTTCTTC. This translates into CATRKDSSPYNEQFF.

V gene TRBV11-1 combines with J gene TRBJ2-1, with D perhaps TRBD1 (5 bases). From germline, CDR1 is SGHAT and CDR2 FQDESV (reference sequence). This CDR3 contains 16 residues. The V and J ends lost 4 bases and 2 bases respectively, with 15 bases between them. Written as DNA, the CDR3 is TGTGCCAGCAGCTGGGGCCTTACATCCCCCTACAATGAGCAGTTCTTC. This translates into CASSWGLTSPYNEQFF.

Points on this clone: A read error is possible here, since a much larger clone lies one base away. The rearrangement joins TRBV5-1 to TRBJ1-1; 10 bases align to TRBD1. V trimming: 4 bases; J trimming: 4 bases; junction bases outside the gene matches: 4. The CDR3 is made up of 14 amino acids. Germline values: CDR1 SGHRS, CDR2 YFSETQ. CDR3: CASSPGTGATEAFF. The CDR3 DNA reads TGCGCCAGCAGCCCCGGGACAGGGGCCACTGAAGCTTTCTTT.

V is TRBV2 and J is TRBJ1-2, with D maybe TRBD1 (5 bases). V lost 3 bases and J lost 3, with 11 bases in between. There are 14 residues in the CDR3. Germline V gives CDR1 SNHLY, CDR2 FYNNEI. CDR3 protein: CASSDKTDHYGYTF. The CDR3 region has the DNA TGTGCCAGCAGTGACAAGACAGACCACTATGGCTACACCTTC.

The chain recombines TRBV9 with TRBJ2-1; TRBD1 is a possible D gene (6 bases). The germline gives CDR1 SGDLS, CDR2 YYNGEE. The CDR3 is 14 residues long. V was clipped by 5 bases and J by 7 bases, with 16 bases between them. DNA for the CDR3: TGTGCCAGCAGGGGGCAGGGGATCACGAATGAGCAGTTCTTC. It translates to CASRGQGITNEQFF.

The chain is built from TRBV6-2 or TRBV6-3 and TRBJ1-5, with TRBD1 matching over 10 bases. CDR1 and CDR2 from the germline V gene are MNHEY and SVGEGT. V dropped 2 bases and J dropped 5; count of bases not matched to a gene: 12. This CDR3 spans 18 amino acids. The CDR3, as DNA: TGTGCCAGCAGTTACCCCTTCCTTGCAGGGACAGGGGATCAGCCCCAGCATTTT. Its translation is CASSYPFLAGTGDQPQHF.

The chain employs TRBV6-6 and TRBJ2-7, with 9 bases matching TRBD2. The CDR3 runs 15 residues. The trim removed 7 bases at V and 0 bases at J, leaving 7 bases unmatched. Germline lookup yields CDR1 MNHNY and CDR2 SVGAGI (reference sequence). DNA of the CDR3: TGTGCCAGCAAACTAGCGGGCCTTAGCTCCTACGAGCAGTACGTC. Its translation: CASKLAGLSSYEQYV.

This clone was detected once. Additional DNA sequences in this sample encode the identical CDR3. The genes are TRBV28 and TRBJ1-2, with D unresolved. The CDR3 spans 12 residues. Between the trimmed V and J ends, which lost 3 bases and 2 bases, there was a span of 4 bases. Germline V lookup: CDR1 MDHEN, CDR2 SYDVKM. DNA of the CDR3: TGTGCCAGCAGTTTTCGGAACTATGGCTACACCTTC. Encoded protein: CASSFRNYGYTF.